These 12 T cell receptor beta chains came from one sample sequenced in a study of beta chain features in type 1 diabetes. Every isolated RNA sample was fully reverse transcribed, so sequencing captured expressed TCRB transcripts. Data came from immunoSEQ multiplex PCR; TCRdb stores just in-frame clones and leaves some out. The sample includes 600,000 to 700,000 clones, around an eighth of them seen just once. Their specific antigens are unknown. Study-level findings and limits: Across all four CD4+ subsets, people with type 1 diabetes showed modestly shorter TCRB CDR3s.

Sequenced sample: naive CD4+ T cells from blood. These receptors all stem from a young man with type 1 diabetes.

The chain couples TRBV6-6 to TRBJ2-3; D is undetermined. CDR3 length: 13 amino acids. Trimming cost V 6 bases and J 4 bases, with 11 bases left between them. The V gene's germline CDR1 is MNHNY and CDR2 SVGAGI (reference sequence). The DNA for the CDR3 is TGTGCCAGCAGAGCCCCGGGCTCAGATACGCAGTATTTT. It encodes CASRAPGSDTQYF.

This clone appeared a few times. This chain joins TRBV5-1 and TRBJ1-6, with D uncertain. Germline values: CDR1 SGHRS, CDR2 YFSETQ. CDR3 length: 14 amino acids. Trimming removed 2 bases at V and 14 bases at J, with 17 bases between. In nucleotides, the CDR3 is TGCGCCAGCAGCTTATCCCAGGTTCCCTCGGCCCTCCACTTT. This encodes CASSLSQVPSALHF.

This clone was seen only a few times. The V and J genes are TRBV4-3 and TRBJ2-2; TRBD1 or TRBD2 may be the D gene (5 bases each). V was cut by 1 base and J by 0 bases, with 12 bases left in between. The germline V gene has CDR1 LGHNA and CDR2 YSLEER. This CDR3 is built from 17 residues. The CDR3 sequence is CASSQGGTGPNTGELFF. The CDR3 DNA sequence: TGCGCCAGCAGCCAAGGGGGGACGGGACCGAACACCGGGGAGCTGTTTTTT.

For this clone: Within the sample, other DNA sequences also encode this same CDR3. The rearrangement uses TRBV4-3 and TRBJ1-2, with a tentative D call TRBD1 (5 bases). Germline V lookup: CDR1 LGHNA, CDR2 YSLEER. This CDR3 has 15 amino acids. Trimming pared 0 bases from V and 3 bases from J, leaving 11 bases between. DNA for the CDR3: TGCGCCAGCAGCCAAGAGGGACGAGGGGACTATGGCTACACCTTC. Amino acids: CASSQEGRGDYGYTF.

This clone was detected a few times. The chain has TRBV7-7 and TRBJ2-1; D is perhaps TRBD1 (5 bases). The CDR3 runs to 14 residues. Germline V lookup: CDR1 SSHAT, CDR2 FNYEAQ (reference sequence). V gave up 5 bases and J gave up 6 bases, with 14 bases separating them. In DNA, the CDR3 is TGTGCCAGCAGCGTGACGGGTGGGGCCAATGAGCAGTTCTTC. Residues: CASSVTGGANEQFF. Variable domain in full (rest from reference TRBV7-7 and TRBJ2-1): GAGVSQSPRYKVTKRGQDVTLRCDPISSHATLYWYQQALGQGPEFLTYFNYEAQPDKSGLPSDRFSAERPEGSISTLTIQRTEQRDSAMYRCASSVTGGANEQFFGPGTRLTVL.

A note on this clone: This same CDR3 is encoded by further DNA sequences in the sample. The chain couples TRBV5-1 to TRBJ2-5; D may match TRBD1 or TRBD2 (5 bases each). Germline V gene data show CDR1 as SGHRS and CDR2 as YFSETQ. The CDR3 has 14 residues. With 4 bases removed from V and 1 base from J, the gap between germline ends came to 11 bases. CDR3 sequence reads: CASSRGGGQETQYF. In DNA form, the CDR3 reads TGCGCCAGCAGCCGCGGTGGGGGCCAAGAGACCCAGTACTTC.

This rearrangement joins TRBV25-1 to TRBJ2-3; 8 positions agree with TRBD2. Germline CDR1 is MGHDK and CDR2 is SYGVNS. The CDR3 extends over 16 amino acids. Losses at the gene ends were 3 bases for V and 1 base for J; bases not matched to a gene: 6. The CDR3 spells CASSDSQRGRTDTQYF. CDR3 nucleotide sequence: TGTGCCAGCAGTGACTCCCAGCGGGGGCGCACAGATACGCAGTATTTT.

The chain uses TRBV11-3 and TRBJ2-3; D remains ambiguous. V shed 4 bases and J shed 6 bases, with 8 bases lying between them. Per the germline V gene, CDR1 is SGHNT and CDR2 is YENEEA. The CDR3 extends over 12 amino acids. Here the CDR3 reads CASSSFLDTQYF. The CDR3, as DNA: TGTGCCAGCAGCTCCTTTTTGGATACGCAGTATTTT.

This clone was detected only a few times. Written as DNA, the CDR3 is TGTGCCAGCAGTCAGACAGGGAATAGCAATCAGCCCCAGCATTTT. Its protein is CASSQTGNSNQPQHF. The V and J genes are TRBV7-9 and TRBJ1-5, with TRBD1 matching 7 bases. CDR3 size: 15 residues. Germline CDR1 reads SEHNR; CDR2 reads FQNEAQ (reference sequence). Trimming removed 6 bases from V and 0 bases from J; junction bases left unmatched: 5.

The chain uses TRBV7-3 and TRBJ2-2; TRBD1 aligns across 10 bases. CDR1 and CDR2 (germline): SGHTA, FQGTGA. The ends lost 5 bases at V and 6 bases at J; junction bases unmatched: 6. CDR3 length: 15 residues. The CDR3 region is CASSPGQGLAGELFF. The CDR3 DNA reads as TGTGCCAGCAGCCCGGGACAGGGGCTTGCCGGGGAGCTGTTTTTT.

This chain uses TRBV6-6 with TRBJ1-2; 12 nucleotides agree with TRBD1. This CDR3 has 13 amino acids. V lost 8 bases and J lost 8; bases outside the gene matches: 6. Germline V gives CDR1 MNHNY, CDR2 SVGAGI (reference sequence). The CDR3 coding sequence is TGTGCCAGCGACGGGGACAGGGGGCGAGGCTACACCTTC. Amino acid sequence: CASDGDRGRGYTF.

This clone has only a few counts. V gene TRBV4-2 combines with J gene TRBJ2-7, with D perhaps given as TRBD1 or TRBD2 (5 bases each). Trimming removed 7 bases from V and 1 base from J, with 17 bases in between. There are 15 residues in the CDR3. CDR1 and CDR2 from the germline V gene are LGHNA and YNFKEQ. The CDR3 sequence: CASTALGDSSYEQYF. The CDR3 DNA is TGTGCCAGCACCGCACTGGGGGATTCTTCCTACGAGCAGTACTTC.